The 20 T cell receptor beta chains reported below all come from one sample, sequenced in a study of blood T cell repertoires in COVID-19. Only in-frame clones appear in the TCRdb table, and some are missing; sequencing was by immunoSEQ multiplex PCR. The sample contains tens of thousands of clones, around 80% of which appear only once. What was sequenced was peripheral blood. Source of these receptors: a woman of 80 years or more with active or convalescent COVID-19.

The genes are TRBV7-9 and TRBJ2-5; the match to TRBD2 covers 8 bases. Germline V lookup: CDR1 SEHNR, CDR2 FQNEAQ (reference sequence). This CDR3 has 12 amino acids. J was trimmed by 2 bases and V by 8 bases; bases with no gene match: 1. CDR3 sequence (DNA): TGTGCCAGCCGCGGGGGGCAAGAGACCCAGTACTTC. Translating gives CASRGGQETQYF.

The chain carries TRBV27 and TRBJ2-1, with 12 bases that match TRBD2. This CDR3 region has 16 residues. Germline CDR1 reads MNHEY; CDR2 reads SMNVEV (reference sequence). With V trimmed by 3 bases and J by 7 bases, 7 bases remained unmatched. Written as DNA, the CDR3 is TGTGCCAGCAGTTTTTTGACTAGCGGGGGAAGGAATGAGCAGTTCTTC. It encodes CASSFLTSGGRNEQFF.

V and J are TRBV9 and TRBJ1-3, with D hard to call. The CDR3 is 14 amino acids. Between the trimmed V and J ends, which lost 4 bases and 0 bases, there was a span of 8 bases. Germline CDR1 SGDLS, CDR2 YYNGEE. The CDR3 bases are TGTGCCAGCAGCTCACAGATCTCTGGAAACACCATATATTTT. Translation gives CASSSQISGNTIYF.

The chain links TRBV7-2 to TRBJ1-1; D perhaps matches TRBD1 (5 bases). The CDR3 sequence is 15 residues long. Germline V gene lookup returns CDR1 SGHTA and CDR2 FQGNSA. Trimming removed 6 bases from V and 1 base from J, with 15 bases in between. CDR3 in amino acids: CASRPAGGGNTEAFF. The DNA for the CDR3 is TGTGCCAGCAGGCCAGCGGGGGGAGGGAACACTGAAGCTTTCTTT.

V and J are TRBV7-2 and TRBJ1-1; D unresolved. CDR3 length: 15 residues. Trimming removed 5 bases from V and 7 bases from J, with 20 bases in between. In germline, CDR1 is SGHTA, CDR2 FQGNSA. Here the CDR3 DNA reads TGTGCCAGCAGCCCAAAAGCGTCTGGTTTCGATGAAGCTTTCTTT. It yields the protein CASSPKASGFDEAFF.

This sequence joins TRBV6-5 and TRBJ1-5; D not certain. Germline V lookup: CDR1 MNHEY, CDR2 SVGAGI. The germline V and J ends were trimmed by 10 bases and 4 bases, with 14 bases remaining between them. The CDR3 contains 13 residues. CDR3 DNA sequence: TGTGCCACTAAACCCCCGGGGAATCAGCCCCAGCATTTT. Its translation: CATKPPGNQPQHF.

In its sample, this clone was seen once. This rearrangement joins TRBV30 to TRBJ1-1; 7 bases line up with TRBD1. V was pared by 4 bases and J by 3 bases, with 5 bases of the junction left unmatched. Per germline, CDR1 GTSNPN and CDR2 SVGIG (reference sequence). The CDR3 covers 13 residues. CDR3 region: CAWTGTAYTEAFF. The CDR3 nucleotides read TGTGCCTGGACCGGGACAGCTTACACTGAAGCTTTCTTT.

V is TRBV19 and J is TRBJ2-1; TRBD1 matches 8 bases. The CDR3 consists of 13 residues. Per germline, CDR1 LNHDA and CDR2 SQIVND (reference sequence). V shed 4 bases, J shed 8 bases, and the junction held 4 bases outside the gene matches. CDR3 nucleotides: TGTGCCAGTAGTACGGACAGGGTTCATGAGCAGTTCTTC. Amino acid sequence: CASSTDRVHEQFF.

In this sample, this clone turned up once. The chain recombines TRBV13 with TRBJ1-1; TRBD1 matches 7 bases. Per germline, CDR1 PRHDT and CDR2 FYEKMQ (reference sequence). The CDR3 is 16 residues long. The junction had 10 bases not matched to a gene; V was cut back by 4 bases and J by 2 bases. The CDR3 loop is CASSSRPTGINTEAFF. As DNA, the CDR3 is TGTGCCAGCAGCTCAAGACCGACAGGGATTAACACTGAAGCTTTCTTT.

The gene calls are TRBV3-1 (or the pseudogene TRBV3-2) and TRBJ2-1, with 10 bases matching TRBD1. The CDR3 covers 15 residues. V shed 4 bases, J shed 7 bases, and the junction held 7 bases outside the gene matches. Germline V gene data show CDR1 as LGHDT and CDR2 as YNNKEL (reference sequence). This chain's CDR3 is CASSPDRGLKNEQFF. The CDR3 coding sequence is TGTGCCAGCAGCCCCGACAGGGGGCTTAAAAATGAGCAGTTCTTC.

V gene TRBV11-2 combines with J gene TRBJ1-1; 7 nucleotides match TRBD1. CDR3 length: 16 residues. The germline V gene has CDR1 SGHAT and CDR2 FQNNGV. The V segment lost 6 bases and the J segment 0 bases; nucleotides outside the gene matches: 10. The CDR3 spells CASRHFRTGMNTEAFF. CDR3 sequence (DNA): TGTGCCAGCAGACATTTCCGGACAGGCATGAACACTGAAGCTTTCTTT. Full variable domain (missing parts from reference TRBV11-2 and TRBJ1-1): EAGVAQSPRYKIIEKRQSVAFWCNPISGHATLYWYQQILGQGPKLLIQFQNNGVVDDSQLPKDRFSAERLKGVDSTLKIQPAKLEDSAVYLCASRHFRTGMNTEAFFGQGTRLTVV.

This clone was counted ten times or more. The rearrangement joins TRBV18 to TRBJ2-7; 12 positions agree with TRBD2. Germline V gene data show CDR1 as KGHSH and CDR2 as LQKENI. CDR3 size: 14 residues. V was clipped by 3 bases and J by 5 bases; unmatched bases: 2. The CDR3 DNA is TGTGCCAGCTCACCGACTAGCGGGGGTAACGAGCAGTACTTC. Amino acids: CASSPTSGGNEQYF. Combining the CDR3 with reference TRBV18 and TRBJ2-7 gives the whole variable domain NAGVMQNPRHLVRRRGQEARLRCSPMKGHSHVYWYRQLPEEGLKFMVYLQKENIIDESGMPKERFSAEFPKEGPSILRIQQVVRGDSAAYFCASSPTSGGNEQYFGPGTRLTVT.

This chain links TRBV19 with TRBJ1-2; 11 bases fit TRBD1. Germline V CDR1 and CDR2: LNHDA, SQIVND (reference sequence). CDR3 length: 14 amino acids. The trim removed 7 bases at V and 7 bases at J, leaving 8 bases unmatched. As DNA, the CDR3 is TGTGCCAGTACCTATCCCGGGACAGGGGGTGGCTACACCTTC. Residues: CASTYPGTGGGYTF.

The V call is TRBV28, the J call TRBJ2-2, with a weak D call TRBD1 (5 bases). Looked up from germline, CDR1 is MDHEN and CDR2 is SYDVKM. Trimming left V 3 bases short and J 5 bases short, with 7 bases between. The CDR3 is 13 amino acids. The CDR3 DNA reads as TGTGCCAGCAGTTTTAAGGGGACCGGGGAGCTGTTTTTT. As protein: CASSFKGTGELFF.

The chain couples TRBV13 to TRBJ1-4, with D possibly TRBD1 on 5 matching bases. In germline, CDR1 is PRHDT, CDR2 FYEKMQ (reference sequence). This CDR3 is built from 14 residues. Between the trimmed V and J ends, which lost 9 bases and 2 bases, there was a span of 13 bases. This CDR3 reads CASSQGFTNEKLFF. The CDR3 nucleotides are TGTGCCAGTTCCCAGGGTTTCACTAATGAAAAACTGTTTTTT.

This clone has a handful of counts. This chain links TRBV2 with TRBJ1-1, with D unclear. Trimming removed 5 bases from V and 4 bases from J, with 11 bases in between. Germline values: CDR1 SNHLY, CDR2 FYNNEI. This CDR3 region has 13 residues. CDR3 amino acids: CASSFFTSTEAFF. The DNA for the CDR3 is TGTGCCAGCAGTTTTTTTACGAGCACTGAAGCTTTCTTT.

The chain recombines TRBV18 with TRBJ1-4, with D perhaps TRBD1 (5 bases). The V gene's germline CDR1 is KGHSH and CDR2 LQKENI. V gave up 2 bases and J gave up 0 bases, with 13 bases separating them. This CDR3 region has 17 residues. CDR3 sequence: CASSPETQGATNEKLFF. CDR3 DNA sequence: TGTGCCAGCTCACCAGAGACGCAGGGCGCAACTAATGAAAAACTGTTTTTT.

This clone has only a few counts. The rearrangement uses TRBV30 and TRBJ1-1; D is uncertain. From germline, CDR1 is GTSNPN and CDR2 SVGIG (reference sequence). Trimming took off 5 bases at V and 1 base at J, with 5 bases between the two ends. This CDR3 contains 11 residues. The CDR3 nucleotides are TGTGCCTGGGGACGGAACACTGAAGCTTTCTTT. Its translation is CAWGRNTEAFF.

The rearrangement uses TRBV18 and TRBJ2-1; perhaps TRBD1 as D (7 bases). The length of the CDR3 is 15 residues. Between the trimmed V and J ends, which lost 2 bases and 4 bases, there was a span of 12 bases. Per the germline V gene, CDR1 is KGHSH and CDR2 is LQKENI. CDR3 nucleotides: TGTGCCAGCTCACCATCAGGGGGGCCTTACAATGAGCAGTTCTTC. Protein sequence: CASSPSGGPYNEQFF.

The chain joins TRBV5-1 to TRBJ1-1; D may be TRBD1 (6 bases). Germline lookup yields CDR1 SGHRS and CDR2 YFSETQ. The CDR3 contains 14 residues. Deletions cut 4 bases from V and 5 bases from J, with 15 bases between. The DNA for the CDR3 is TGCGCCAGCAGCAGCACAGGGTTCGGGACTGAAGCTTTCTTT. Translating it yields CASSSTGFGTEAFF.